These T cell receptor beta chains were read from a single sample in a study of cytomegalovirus exposure and HLA in healthy donors. Measured with immunoSEQ multiplex PCR; TCRdb has only the in-frame clones, and not every one. The table lists about 160,000 clones, approximately 76% of them singletons. Sequenced: PBMCs. The source is a man between 60 and 75 years old in good health and CMV-seronegative. CDR3s include the opening cysteine and the closing phenylalanine or tryptophan. A D gene is named only where the DNA matches it firmly. Where a row states a size, it is once, few, many or the class of an expanded clone; other rows omit it.

d_call: TRBD1; clone_size: -; v_call: TRBV2; j_call: TRBJ1-4; cdr3_aa: CASRTGGSSNEKLFF; cdr3_nt: TGTGCCAGCAGGACAGGGGGATCATCTAATGAAAAACTGTTTTTT
d_call: TRBD2; clone_size: -; v_call: TRBV7-9; j_call: TRBJ2-7; cdr3_aa: CAGSLSGRHDEQYF; cdr3_nt: TGTGCCGGCAGCTTAAGCGGGAGACATGACGAGCAGTACTTC
d_call: -; clone_size: -; v_call: TRBV28; j_call: TRBJ1-2; cdr3_aa: CASSLSDRGVYGYTF; cdr3_nt: TGTGCCAGCAGTTTATCAGATCGGGGGGTCTATGGCTACACCTTC
d_call: -; clone_size: -; v_call: TRBV7-2; j_call: TRBJ2-3; cdr3_aa: CASSITEGADTQYF; cdr3_nt: TGTGCCAGCAGCATAACCGAAGGGGCAGATACGCAGTATTTT
d_call: TRBD2; clone_size: -; v_call: TRBV5-4; j_call: TRBJ2-7; cdr3_aa: CASSTSGSSSEQYF; cdr3_nt: TGTGCCAGCAGCACCAGCGGGAGCTCGAGTGAGCAGTACTTC
d_call: -; clone_size: -; v_call: TRBV7-2; j_call: TRBJ2-2; cdr3_aa: CASSLGLRGWELFF; cdr3_nt: TGTGCCAGCAGCTTAGGGTTAAGGGGTTGGGAGCTGTTTTTT
d_call: TRBD1; clone_size: few; v_call: TRBV6-4; j_call: TRBJ1-2; cdr3_aa: CASSESTGTQYGYTF; cdr3_nt: TGTGCCAGCAGCGAATCGACAGGGACCCAGTATGGCTACACCTTC
d_call: TRBD2; clone_size: -; v_call: TRBV27; j_call: TRBJ2-3; cdr3_aa: CASSERGTPSATDTQYF; cdr3_nt: TGTGCCAGCAGCGAGCGGGGCACCCCTAGCGCTACAGATACGCAGTATTTT
d_call: -; clone_size: few; v_call: TRBV6-5; j_call: TRBJ2-3; cdr3_aa: CASSLGGPDTQYF; cdr3_nt: TGTGCCAGCAGTCTGGGGGGACCGGATACGCAGTATTTT
d_call: -; clone_size: few; v_call: TRBV28; j_call: TRBJ2-7; cdr3_aa: CASSLAEVVEQYF; cdr3_nt: TGTGCCAGCAGTTTAGCGGAGGTGGTCGAGCAGTACTTC
d_call: TRBD2; clone_size: -; v_call: TRBV6-6; j_call: TRBJ2-7; cdr3_aa: CASRRPTSGSEQYF; cdr3_nt: TGTGCCAGCAGACGCCCGACTAGCGGGTCCGAGCAGTACTTC
d_call: -; clone_size: few; v_call: TRBV30; j_call: TRBJ2-2; cdr3_aa: CAWSVTSGELFF; cdr3_nt: TGTGCCTGGAGTGTAACTAGCGGGGAGCTGTTTTTT
d_call: -; clone_size: -; v_call: TRBV15; j_call: TRBJ2-1; cdr3_aa: CATSRGKTSPNNEQFF; cdr3_nt: TGTGCCACCAGCAGAGGTAAAACTAGCCCGAACAATGAGCAGTTCTTC
d_call: TRBD2; clone_size: -; v_call: TRBV27; j_call: TRBJ2-1; cdr3_aa: CASSRTSTHNEQFF; cdr3_nt: TGTGCCAGCAGTAGGACTAGCACACACAATGAGCAGTTCTTC
d_call: TRBD1; clone_size: -; v_call: TRBV19; j_call: TRBJ2-7; cdr3_aa: CASSTTGLGQYF; cdr3_nt: TGTGCCAGTAGTACGACAGGGCTGGGGCAGTACTTC
d_call: -; clone_size: -; v_call: TRBV7-9; j_call: TRBJ1-1; cdr3_aa: CASSSRGGGDTEAFF; cdr3_nt: TGTGCCAGCAGCTCCCGTGGCGGGGGGGACACTGAAGCTTTCTTT
d_call: TRBD2; clone_size: -; v_call: TRBV27; j_call: TRBJ2-7; cdr3_aa: CASSLGLAARRQYF; cdr3_nt: TGTGCCAGCAGTTTGGGACTAGCGGCCCGAAGGCAGTACTTC
d_call: TRBD1; clone_size: -; v_call: TRBV14; j_call: TRBJ1-1; cdr3_aa: CASSQETGHTEAFF; cdr3_nt: TGTGCCAGCAGCCAAGAGACAGGGCATACTGAAGCTTTCTTT
d_call: -; clone_size: few; v_call: TRBV10-3; j_call: TRBJ1-1; cdr3_aa: CAIRGPVDTEAFF; cdr3_nt: TGTGCCATCCGCGGCCCAGTAGACACTGAAGCTTTCTTT
d_call: TRBD1; clone_size: -; v_call: TRBV15; j_call: TRBJ2-5; cdr3_aa: CATSRGQGVKTQYF; cdr3_nt: TGTGCCACCAGCCGGGGACAGGGGGTTAAGACCCAGTACTTC
d_call: TRBD1; clone_size: -; v_call: TRBV10-3; j_call: TRBJ1-6; cdr3_aa: CAISVQGDGAPLHF; cdr3_nt: TGTGCCATCAGTGTACAGGGGGATGGTGCACCCCTCCACTTT
d_call: -; clone_size: few; v_call: TRBV2; j_call: TRBJ1-6; cdr3_aa: CASTQNRGGQYNSPLHF; cdr3_nt: TGTGCCAGCACCCAAAACCGGGGGGGGCAGTATAATTCACCCCTCCACTTT
d_call: -; clone_size: once; v_call: TRBV19; j_call: TRBJ1-2; cdr3_aa: CASLDTTAAGGYTF; cdr3_nt: TGTGCCAGCCTAGATACCACAGCGGCGGGAGGCTACACCTTC
d_call: -; clone_size: -; v_call: TRBV11-3; j_call: TRBJ2-7; cdr3_aa: CASSSEVREQYF; cdr3_nt: TGTGCCAGCAGCTCCGAGGTACGGGAGCAGTACTTC
d_call: -; clone_size: -; v_call: TRBV7-2; j_call: TRBJ2-7; cdr3_aa: CASSLGTGSSYEQYF; cdr3_nt: TGTGCCAGCAGCTTAGGAACAGGGAGCTCCTACGAGCAGTACTTC
d_call: -; clone_size: -; v_call: TRBV7-9; j_call: TRBJ2-3; cdr3_aa: CSSSVQSSVLRRTDTQYF; cdr3_nt: TGTTCCAGCAGCGTACAATCTAGTGTTCTGAGGAGGACAGATACGCAGTATTTT
d_call: -; clone_size: -; v_call: TRBV30; j_call: TRBJ2-7; cdr3_aa: CAWSVGGTAEQYF; cdr3_nt: TGTGCCTGGAGTGTTGGCGGGACGGCCGAGCAGTACTTC
d_call: TRBD1; clone_size: -; v_call: TRBV10-1; j_call: TRBJ1-1; cdr3_aa: CASSYGTGNTEAFF; cdr3_nt: TGCGCCAGCAGCTATGGGACAGGGAACACTGAAGCTTTCTTT
d_call: -; clone_size: once; v_call: TRBV7-9; j_call: TRBJ1-5; cdr3_aa: CASSLGQLNQPQHF; cdr3_nt: TGTGCCAGCAGCCTAGGACAGCTCAATCAGCCCCAGCATTTT
d_call: TRBD2; clone_size: -; v_call: TRBV6-1; j_call: TRBJ2-3; cdr3_aa: CASSDWWGGDTDTQYF; cdr3_nt: TGTGCCAGCAGTGATTGGTGGGGGGGAGATACAGATACGCAGTATTTT
d_call: TRBD2; clone_size: -; v_call: TRBV5-6; j_call: TRBJ2-3; cdr3_aa: CASLLAGRTDTQYF; cdr3_nt: TGTGCCAGCCTACTAGCGGGGCGCACAGATACGCAGTATTTT
d_call: -; clone_size: -; v_call: TRBV15; j_call: TRBJ1-2; cdr3_aa: CATSRDRSSGYTF; cdr3_nt: TGTGCCACCAGCAGAGATCGGAGCTCCGGCTACACCTTC
d_call: -; clone_size: -; v_call: TRBV18; j_call: TRBJ1-5; cdr3_aa: CASSPNERGGPQHF; cdr3_nt: TGTGCCAGCTCACCCAACGAAAGAGGGGGGCCCCAGCATTTT
d_call: TRBD2; clone_size: -; v_call: TRBV27; j_call: TRBJ2-5; cdr3_aa: CASSARLAAIQETQYF; cdr3_nt: TGTGCCAGCAGTGCCAGACTAGCGGCGATTCAAGAGACCCAGTACTTC
d_call: TRBD1; clone_size: -; v_call: TRBV28; j_call: TRBJ1-4; cdr3_aa: CASSSRTGVGEKLFF; cdr3_nt: TGTGCCAGCAGTTCCCGGACAGGGGTCGGCGAAAAACTGTTTTTT
d_call: TRBD1; clone_size: -; v_call: TRBV20-1; j_call: TRBJ1-2; cdr3_aa: CRAGTDYGYTF; cdr3_nt: TGCAGGGCCGGGACAGACTATGGCTACACCTTC
d_call: -; clone_size: -; v_call: TRBV5-4; j_call: TRBJ2-7; cdr3_aa: CASSSQGTYEQYF; cdr3_nt: TGTGCCAGCAGCTCACAGGGTACCTACGAGCAGTACTTC
d_call: -; clone_size: -; v_call: TRBV30; j_call: TRBJ1-2; cdr3_aa: CAWRPPPSHGYTF; cdr3_nt: TGTGCCTGGAGGCCGCCCCCCAGTCACGGCTACACCTTC
d_call: -; clone_size: few; v_call: TRBV29-1; j_call: TRBJ2-1; cdr3_aa: CSVGYPGGLYNEQFF; cdr3_nt: TGCAGCGTTGGGTACCCAGGGGGGCTATACAATGAGCAGTTCTTC
d_call: -; clone_size: -; v_call: TRBV6-5; j_call: TRBJ1-1; cdr3_aa: CASRHPASGAFF; cdr3_nt: TGTGCCAGCAGACATCCAGCCTCAGGAGCTTTCTTT
d_call: -; clone_size: -; v_call: TRBV19; j_call: TRBJ1-5; cdr3_aa: CASRWSGTNSNQPQHF; cdr3_nt: TGTGCCAGTAGGTGGTCCGGGACAAACAGTAATCAGCCCCAGCATTTT
d_call: -; clone_size: -; v_call: TRBV7-2; j_call: TRBJ2-5; cdr3_aa: CASSLQVAGTQQETQYF; cdr3_nt: TGTGCCAGCAGCTTACAGGTTGCGGGGACTCAACAAGAGACCCAGTACTTC
d_call: -; clone_size: -; v_call: TRBV20-1; j_call: TRBJ2-5; cdr3_aa: CSASAEETQYF; cdr3_nt: TGCAGTGCTAGCGCAGAAGAGACCCAGTACTTC
d_call: TRBD2; clone_size: -; v_call: TRBV28; j_call: TRBJ2-7; cdr3_aa: CASIPGGLAGGKNLEQYF; cdr3_nt: TGTGCCAGCATCCCTGGGGGACTAGCGGGAGGGAAAAATCTGGAGCAGTACTTC
d_call: -; clone_size: -; v_call: TRBV7-2; j_call: TRBJ1-6; cdr3_aa: CASSLRGNSYNSPLHF; cdr3_nt: TGTGCCAGCAGCTTACGGGGGAACTCCTATAATTCACCCCTCCACTTT
d_call: TRBD1; clone_size: -; v_call: TRBV9; j_call: TRBJ2-7; cdr3_aa: CASSVSPGQAIYEQYF; cdr3_nt: TGTGCCAGCAGCGTAAGCCCGGGACAGGCTATCTACGAGCAGTACTTC
d_call: -; clone_size: -; v_call: TRBV7-9; j_call: TRBJ2-5; cdr3_aa: CASSLTGLETQYF; cdr3_nt: TGTGCCAGCAGCTTAACAGGGTTGGAGACCCAGTACTTC
d_call: -; clone_size: -; v_call: TRBV20-1; j_call: TRBJ2-4; cdr3_aa: CSANFNIQYF; cdr3_nt: TGCAGTGCTAACTTCAACATTCAGTACTTC
d_call: -; clone_size: -; v_call: TRBV10-3; j_call: TRBJ2-7; cdr3_aa: CAIRSPGTTYEQYF; cdr3_nt: TGTGCCATCAGATCCCCCGGGACAACCTACGAGCAGTACTTC
d_call: TRBD1; clone_size: -; v_call: TRBV10-1; j_call: TRBJ1-1; cdr3_aa: CASSGRGTGREAFF; cdr3_nt: TGCGCCAGCAGTGGGAGGGGGACAGGTCGAGAAGCTTTCTTT
d_call: TRBD2; clone_size: once; v_call: TRBV29-1; j_call: TRBJ2-7; cdr3_aa: CSVENTSGPYEQYF; cdr3_nt: TGCAGCGTTGAAAATACTAGCGGGCCCTACGAGCAGTACTTC
d_call: -; clone_size: -; v_call: TRBV7-2; j_call: TRBJ2-7; cdr3_aa: CASSLEQLSSYEQYF; cdr3_nt: TGTGCCAGCAGCTTAGAACAGTTGAGCTCCTACGAGCAGTACTTC
d_call: TRBD2; clone_size: -; v_call: TRBV5-1; j_call: TRBJ2-7; cdr3_aa: CASSPGTSGGKQYF; cdr3_nt: TGCGCCAGCAGCCCCGGGACTAGCGGGGGGAAGCAGTACTTC